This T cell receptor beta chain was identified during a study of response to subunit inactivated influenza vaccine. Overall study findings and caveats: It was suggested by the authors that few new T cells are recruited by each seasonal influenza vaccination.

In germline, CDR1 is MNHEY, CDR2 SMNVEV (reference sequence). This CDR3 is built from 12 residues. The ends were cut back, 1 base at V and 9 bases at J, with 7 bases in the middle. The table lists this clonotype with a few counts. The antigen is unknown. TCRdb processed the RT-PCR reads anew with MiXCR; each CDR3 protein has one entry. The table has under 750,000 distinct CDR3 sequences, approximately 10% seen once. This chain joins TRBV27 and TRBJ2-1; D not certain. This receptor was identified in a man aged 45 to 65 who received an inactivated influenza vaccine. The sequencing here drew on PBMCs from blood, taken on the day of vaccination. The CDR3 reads CASSLYMGEQFF. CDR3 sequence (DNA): TGTGCCAGCAGTTTATACATGGGTGAGCAGTTCTTC.